This T cell receptor (beta chain) was sequenced in a study of T-cell reconstitution after alpha-beta-depleted transplantation in children (dated by TCRdb to about 2016). Study-level background: T-cell immune reconstitution after TCRalphabeta/CD19-depleted allogeneic hematopoietic cell transplantation in children was quantitatively tracked in the study by means of TCR repertoire profiling.

This clonotype was observed many times. Its antigen is still unknown. The record has no base qualities; no much larger clone is one base away. Taken from cysteine to phenylalanine, the CDR3 has 15 residues. The sequence is cut down to CDR3 DNA, 45 bases in frame from base 1. CDR1 and CDR2 are drawn from the germline V gene (reference sequence): LGHDT, YNNKEL. V has 4 bases trimmed and J has 6 bases trimmed; junction bases matching no gene number 8. The method was PCR. The sample was run on an Illumina HiSeq 2500. TCR libraries were prepared with molecular barcoding, using unique molecular identifiers to normalize TCRbeta repertoire quantification. TCRdb's own reprocessing of the public reads used fastp at Q25 and MiXCR and kept productive beta chains. A single entry per CDR3 protein holds the most common genes and DNA from its merged rows. The sample yields about 460,000 distinct CDR3 sequences; under 15% were counted once. Under 7% of the sample belongs to the ten largest clones.

The chain is encoded by TRBV3-1 joined to TRBJ2-7; 11 middle bases align to TRBD2. The sequence derives from a human donor who donated a stem cell graft to a child with combined immunodeficiency. The starting material was PBMCs from the stem cell graft donor, obtained from the stem cell graft. The sequence in DNA is TGTGCCAGCAGCCCGTACGGGACTAGCGGTAGCGAGCAGTACTTC. Translation gives CASSPYGTSGSEQYF.